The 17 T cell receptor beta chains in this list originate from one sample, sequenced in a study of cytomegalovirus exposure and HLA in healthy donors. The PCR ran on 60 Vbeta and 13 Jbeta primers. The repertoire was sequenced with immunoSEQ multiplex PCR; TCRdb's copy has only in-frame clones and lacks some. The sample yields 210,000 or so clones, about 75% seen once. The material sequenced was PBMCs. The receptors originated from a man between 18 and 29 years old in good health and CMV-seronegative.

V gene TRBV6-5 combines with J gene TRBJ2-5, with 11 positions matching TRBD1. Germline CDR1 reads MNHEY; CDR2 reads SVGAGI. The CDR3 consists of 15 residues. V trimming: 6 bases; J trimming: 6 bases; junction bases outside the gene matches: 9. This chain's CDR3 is CASSQGQGGTKTQYF. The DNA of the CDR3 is TGTGCCAGCAGCCAGGGACAGGGGGGGACGAAGACCCAGTACTTC.

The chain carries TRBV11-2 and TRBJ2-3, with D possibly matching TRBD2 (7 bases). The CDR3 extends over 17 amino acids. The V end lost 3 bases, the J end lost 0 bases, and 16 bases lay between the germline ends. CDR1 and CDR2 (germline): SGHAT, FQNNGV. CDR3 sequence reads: CASSFPSAGASTDTQYF. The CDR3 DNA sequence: TGTGCCAGCAGCTTTCCAAGTGCGGGGGCTAGCACAGATACGCAGTATTTT.

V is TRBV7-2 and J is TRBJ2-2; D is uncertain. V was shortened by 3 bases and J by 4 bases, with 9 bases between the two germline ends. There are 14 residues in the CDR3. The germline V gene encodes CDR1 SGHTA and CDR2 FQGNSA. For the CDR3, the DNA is TGTGCCAGCAGCTTCACTATAGGCACCGGGGAGCTGTTTTTT. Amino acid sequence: CASSFTIGTGELFF.

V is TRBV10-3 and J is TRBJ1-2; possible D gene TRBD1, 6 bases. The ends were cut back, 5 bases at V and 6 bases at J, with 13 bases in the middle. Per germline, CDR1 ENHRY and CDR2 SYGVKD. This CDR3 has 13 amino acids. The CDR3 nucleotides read TGTGCCATCAGTTCTCGACAGGAGGATGGCTACACCTTC. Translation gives CAISSRQEDGYTF.

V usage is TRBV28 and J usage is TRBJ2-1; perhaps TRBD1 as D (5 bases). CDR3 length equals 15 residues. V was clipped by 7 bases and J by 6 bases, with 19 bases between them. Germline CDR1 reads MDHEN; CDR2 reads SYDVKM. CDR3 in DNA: TGTGCCAGCACCCATACAGGAAATAGAGTCAATGAGCAGTTCTTC. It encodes CASTHTGNRVNEQFF.

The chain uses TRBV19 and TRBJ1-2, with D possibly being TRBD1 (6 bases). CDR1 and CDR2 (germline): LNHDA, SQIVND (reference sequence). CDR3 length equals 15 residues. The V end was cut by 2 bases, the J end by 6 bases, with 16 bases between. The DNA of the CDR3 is TGTGCCAGTAGTATACGGCACAGGGATTTTGATGGCTACACCTTC. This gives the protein CASSIRHRDFDGYTF. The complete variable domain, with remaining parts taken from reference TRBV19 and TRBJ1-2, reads DGGITQSPKYLFRKEGQNVTLSCEQNLNHDAMYWYRQDPGQGLRLIYYSQIVNDFQKGDIAEGYSVSREKKESFPLTVTSAQKNPTAFYLCASSIRHRDFDGYTFGSGTRLTVV.

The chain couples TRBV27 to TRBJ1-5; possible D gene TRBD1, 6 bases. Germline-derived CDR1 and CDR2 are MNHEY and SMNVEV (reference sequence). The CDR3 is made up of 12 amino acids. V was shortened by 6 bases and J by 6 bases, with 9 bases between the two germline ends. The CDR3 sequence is CASRRGTQPQHF. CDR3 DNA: TGTGCCAGCAGAAGGGGGACTCAGCCCCAGCATTTT.

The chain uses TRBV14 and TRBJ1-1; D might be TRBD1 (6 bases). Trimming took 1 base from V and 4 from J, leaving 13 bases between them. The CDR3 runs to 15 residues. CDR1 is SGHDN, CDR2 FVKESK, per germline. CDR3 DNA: TGTGCCAGCAGCCAAGGGGACATGGTGCTCACTGAAGCTTTCTTT. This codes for CASSQGDMVLTEAFF.

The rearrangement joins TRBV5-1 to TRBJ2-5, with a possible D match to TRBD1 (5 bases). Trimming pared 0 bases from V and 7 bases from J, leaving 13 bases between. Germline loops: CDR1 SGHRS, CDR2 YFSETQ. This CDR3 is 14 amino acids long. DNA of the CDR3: TGCGCCAGCAGCTTGGTTCTAACCCAGGGGACCCAGTACTTC. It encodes CASSLVLTQGTQYF.

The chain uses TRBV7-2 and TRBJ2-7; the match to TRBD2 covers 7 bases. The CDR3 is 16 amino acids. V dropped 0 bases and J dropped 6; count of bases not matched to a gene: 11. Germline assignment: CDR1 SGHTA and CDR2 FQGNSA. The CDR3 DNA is TGTGCCAGCAGCTTAGCTCTAGCGGCCATGGGTAGCGAGCAGTACTTC. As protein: CASSLALAAMGSEQYF. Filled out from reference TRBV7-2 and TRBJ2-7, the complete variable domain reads GAGVSQSPSNKVTEKGKDVELRCDPISGHTALYWYRQSLGQGLEFLIYFQGNSAPDKSGLPSDRFSAERTGGSVSTLTIQRTQQEDSAVYLCASSLALAAMGSEQYFGPGTRLTVT.

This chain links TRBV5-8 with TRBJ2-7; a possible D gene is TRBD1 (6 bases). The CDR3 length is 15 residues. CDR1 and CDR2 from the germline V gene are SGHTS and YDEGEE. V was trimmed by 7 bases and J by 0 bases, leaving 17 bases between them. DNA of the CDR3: TGTGCCAGCGTTGTGTTGCAGGGGATCTCCTACGAGCAGTACTTC. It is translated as CASVVLQGISYEQYF.

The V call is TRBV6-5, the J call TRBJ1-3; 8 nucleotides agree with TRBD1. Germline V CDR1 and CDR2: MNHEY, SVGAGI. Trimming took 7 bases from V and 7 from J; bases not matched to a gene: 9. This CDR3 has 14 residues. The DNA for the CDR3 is TGTGCCAGCATCGCAGGGGGCTCAGGGAACACCATATATTTT. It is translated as CASIAGGSGNTIYF.

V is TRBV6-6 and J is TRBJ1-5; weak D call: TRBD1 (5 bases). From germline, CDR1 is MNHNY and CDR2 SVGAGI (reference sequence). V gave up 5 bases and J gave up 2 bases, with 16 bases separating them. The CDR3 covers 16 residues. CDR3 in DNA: TGTGCCAGCAGTCATCAGGGAATTGCGGGCAATCAGCCCCAGCATTTT. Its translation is CASSHQGIAGNQPQHF.

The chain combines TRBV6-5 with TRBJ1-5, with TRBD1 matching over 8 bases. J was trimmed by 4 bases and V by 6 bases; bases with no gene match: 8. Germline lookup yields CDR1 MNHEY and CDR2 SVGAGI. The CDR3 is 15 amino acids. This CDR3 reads CASRQTGTGNQPQHF. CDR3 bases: TGTGCCAGCAGACAGACCGGGACAGGTAATCAGCCCCAGCATTTT.

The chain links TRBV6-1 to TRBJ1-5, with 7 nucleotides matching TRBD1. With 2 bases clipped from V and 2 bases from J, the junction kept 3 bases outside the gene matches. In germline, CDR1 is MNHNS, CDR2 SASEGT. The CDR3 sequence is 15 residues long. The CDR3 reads CASSENTGGNQPQHF. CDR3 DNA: TGTGCCAGCAGTGAAAACACAGGGGGCAATCAGCCCCAGCATTTT.

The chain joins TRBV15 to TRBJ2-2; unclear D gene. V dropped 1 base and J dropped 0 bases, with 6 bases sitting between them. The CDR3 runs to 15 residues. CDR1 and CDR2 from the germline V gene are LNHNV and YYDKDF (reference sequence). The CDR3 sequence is CATSRGQTNTGELFF. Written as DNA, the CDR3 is TGTGCCACCAGCAGAGGACAAACGAACACCGGGGAGCTGTTTTTT.

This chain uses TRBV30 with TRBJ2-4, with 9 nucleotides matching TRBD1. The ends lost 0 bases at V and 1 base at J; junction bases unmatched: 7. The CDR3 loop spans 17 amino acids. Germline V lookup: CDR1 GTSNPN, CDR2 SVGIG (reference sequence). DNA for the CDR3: TGTGCCTGGAGTGTAACCCTGACAGGGGGGGCCAAAAACATTCAGTACTTC. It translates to CAWSVTLTGGAKNIQYF.